This T cell receptor (beta chain) is drawn from a study of stem cell transplantation in POMP-related autoinflammatory disease. Overall study: Impaired MHC class I-dependent CD8+ differentiation was hypothesized from defective thymoproteasomes. Before transplant: CD4+ naive skewing, low CD8+ proportions, reduced cytokine secretion.

TCRdb's copy holds only in-frame clones and misses some; the assay was immunoSEQ multiplex PCR. The table records thousands of clones, roughly 90% of them present only once. PRAID combined immunodeficiency and autoinflammation. Study results and caveats: PRAID patients trended toward lower TRB diversity and higher clonality in all analyzed T-cell subsets. In PRAID patients, the number of distinct TRB V-J gene pairings was restricted.

As concerns this clone: The antigen is not known.

With V trimmed by 1 base and J by 7 bases, 4 bases remained unmatched. The germline CDR1 and CDR2 sequences are MNHNY and SVGAGI (reference sequence). The CDR3 sequence is 14 residues long. The source is a human donor with POMP-related autoinflammation and immune dysregulation (PRAID). This sample comprised CD8+ T cells from PBMCs, obtained before stem cell transplantation. The chain links TRBV6-6 to TRBJ2-1, with 7 bases lining up with TRBD1. CDR3 nucleotide sequence: TGTGCCAGCAGTTACTTTGACAGGGAAAATGAGCAGTTCTTC. Translating gives CASSYFDRENEQFF.